Shown below are 18 T cell receptor beta chains from a single sample sequenced in a study of CD8 T cells in Susac syndrome. RNA in amounts of roughly 0.5 to 1 ug was reverse transcribed with random hexamers. TCRdb processed the immunoSEQ multiplex PCR reads anew with MiXCR; each CDR3 protein has one entry. The repertoire includes 150,000 to 200,000 distinct CDR3 sequences, roughly 94% of them detected once, and 0.09% to 0.1% sits in the top ten. The sequencing sample was made of CD4+ T cells from PBMCs. The receptors stem from a human donor with multiple sclerosis.

The chain carries TRBV24-1 and TRBJ2-1, with a possible D match to TRBD2 (6 bases). From germline, CDR1 is KGHDR and CDR2 SFDVKD. Trimming stripped 2 bases from V and 2 bases from J, with 12 bases between. This CDR3 region has 16 residues. The CDR3 is CATSDSIAATYNEQFF. DNA for the CDR3: TGTGCCACCAGTGATTCCATAGCGGCTACCTACAATGAGCAGTTCTTC.

The CDR3 spells CSAREARKDYGYTF. The CDR3 nucleotides are TGCAGTGCTAGAGAGGCCAGAAAGGACTATGGCTACACCTTC. This chain uses TRBV20-1 with TRBJ1-2; D not resolved. Per germline, CDR1 DFQATT and CDR2 SNEGSKA (reference sequence). Trimming removed 0 bases from V and 3 bases from J, with 11 bases in between. The CDR3 contains 14 residues.

This chain connects TRBV28 to TRBJ2-1, with D possibly matching TRBD2 (5 bases). The V end lost 10 bases, the J end lost 8 bases, and 18 bases lay between the germline ends. The germline V gene has CDR1 MDHEN and CDR2 SYDVKM. The CDR3 runs to 13 residues. The CDR3 sequence is CATIAPGKHEQFF. In DNA, the CDR3 is TGTGCCACCATCGCCCCCGGGAAGCATGAGCAGTTCTTC.

This rearrangement joins TRBV2 to TRBJ2-5; perhaps TRBD2 as D (6 bases). Germline values: CDR1 SNHLY, CDR2 FYNNEI. The CDR3 consists of 13 residues. The V end was cut by 4 bases, the J end by 12 bases, with 18 bases between. In DNA form, the CDR3 reads TGTGCCAGCAGTGTAGGGACTCCCGTCGGGAAGTACTTC. It is translated as CASSVGTPVGKYF.

Written as DNA, the CDR3 is TGTGCCAGCAGCTTAGGGTATGCGGGGCTTCAGTACTTC. Encoded protein: CASSLGYAGLQYF. The gene calls are TRBV7-9 and TRBJ2-4, with a tentative D call TRBD2 (6 bases). Germline assignment: CDR1 SEHNR and CDR2 FQNEAQ (reference sequence). V was pared by 1 base and J by 11 bases, with 12 bases between. CDR3 size: 13 residues. Full variable domain (missing parts from reference TRBV7-9 and TRBJ2-4): DTGVSQNPRHKITKRGQNVTFRCDPISEHNRLYWYRQTLGQGPEFLTYFQNEAQLEKSRLLSDRFSAERPKGSFSTLEIQRTEQGDSAMYLCASSLGYAGLQYFGAGTRLSVL.

The chain links TRBV4-2 to TRBJ1-1; D is ambiguous. Germline V gene sequence: CDR1 LGHNA, CDR2 YNFKEQ. V was cut by 1 base and J by 3 bases, with 15 bases left in between. The CDR3 is 16 residues long. This CDR3 is CASSQVYGSPYTEAFF. The CDR3 DNA reads TGTGCCAGCAGCCAAGTCTACGGCAGCCCGTACACTGAAGCTTTCTTT.

J is TRBJ2-3 and V is TRBV7-2; the D is unclear. V lost 10 bases and J 3 bases, leaving 14 bases between the germline ends. Looked up from germline, CDR1 is SGHTA and CDR2 is FQGNSA. CDR3 size: 13 residues. CDR3 protein: CATSGGETDTQYF. The DNA of the CDR3 is TGTGCCACCTCGGGTGGCGAGACAGATACGCAGTATTTT. The full variable domain, its missing parts supplied by reference TRBV7-2 and TRBJ2-3, is GAGVSQSPSNKVTEKGKDVELRCDPISGHTALYWYRQSLGQGLEFLIYFQGNSAPDKSGLPSDRFSAERTGGSVSTLTIQRTQQEDSAVYLCATSGGETDTQYFGPGTRLTVL.

In its sample, this clonotype was seen once. J is TRBJ1-1 and V is TRBV5-8; D is unclear. CDR1 SGHTS and CDR2 YDEGEE come from the germline V gene. The CDR3 is 18 amino acids. V lost 0 bases to trimming and J lost 1 base, with 19 bases between them. This CDR3 is CASSLVIREKGWNTEAFF. In DNA, the CDR3 is TGTGCCAGCAGCTTGGTGATCCGGGAGAAGGGCTGGAACACTGAAGCTTTCTTT.

The V call is TRBV4-2, the J call TRBJ1-4; perhaps TRBD1 as D (6 bases). CDR1 and CDR2 from the germline V gene are LGHNA and YNFKEQ. The CDR3 has 14 residues. Trimming removed 1 base at V and 5 bases at J, with 8 bases between. The CDR3 sequence: CASSQGGGNEKLFF. The CDR3 region has the DNA TGTGCCAGCAGCCAAGGAGGGGGGAATGAAAAACTGTTTTTT.

The genes are TRBV30 and TRBJ2-7; D may be TRBD1 or TRBD2 (5 bases each). CDR1 and CDR2 (germline): GTSNPN, SVGIG (reference sequence). The CDR3 has 16 residues. V lost 0 bases to trimming and J lost 4 bases, with 19 bases between them. Written as DNA, the CDR3 is TGTGCCTGGAGTGTACTAAGAGGGGCGAGAGCTTACGAGCAGTACTTC. Protein sequence: CAWSVLRGARAYEQYF.

The J gene is TRBJ1-1, the V gene TRBV10-3, with 10 bases fitting TRBD1. Germline V gene sequence: CDR1 ENHRY, CDR2 SYGVKD. CDR3 size: 14 residues. V lost 5 bases to trimming and J lost 3 bases; unmatched junction nucleotides: 3. CDR3 sequence (DNA): TGTGCCATCAGTAGGGACAGGGGCGACACTGAAGCTTTCTTT. Its protein product is CAISRDRGDTEAFF.

J is TRBJ1-2 and V is TRBV7-9, with TRBD1 matching 8 bases. Germline values: CDR1 SEHNR, CDR2 FQNEAQ (reference sequence). There are 15 residues in the CDR3. With 4 bases clipped from V and 9 bases from J, the junction kept 13 bases outside the gene matches. Here the CDR3 reads CASSSTSSGGLSYTF. DNA of the CDR3: TGTGCCAGCAGCTCAACCTCTTCAGGGGGCTTAAGCTACACCTTC.

For the CDR3, the DNA is TGTGCCACCAGTGATGGGGGATTTGATAGCAATCAGCCCCAGCATTTT. Translating it yields CATSDGGFDSNQPQHF. This sequence joins TRBV24-1 and TRBJ1-5, with a tentative D call TRBD1 (5 bases). Germline CDR1 KGHDR, CDR2 SFDVKD. This CDR3 is 16 amino acids long. Trimming took off 3 bases at V and 0 bases at J, with 11 bases between the two ends.

The rearrangement uses TRBV27 and TRBJ2-1; D is undetermined. Looked up from germline, CDR1 is MNHEY and CDR2 is SMNVEV (reference sequence). Trimming took 5 bases from V and 13 from J, leaving 12 bases between them. CDR3 length: 11 amino acids. This CDR3 is CASSTVYTQFF. The CDR3 DNA follows: TGTGCCAGCAGTACCGTCTATACCCAGTTCTTC.

The chain has TRBV7-9 and TRBJ1-1, with TRBD1 identical over 8 bases. The V gene end was trimmed by 5 bases and the J gene end by 1 base; junction bases not matched to a gene: 6. CDR1 is SEHNR and CDR2 is FQNEAQ in the germline V gene (reference sequence). The CDR3 length is 15 residues. In DNA form, the CDR3 reads TGTGCCAGCAGCCAACAACAGGGGGGGAACACTGAAGCTTTCTTT. Translated: CASSQQQGGNTEAFF.

This clonotype was seen a handful of times. The DNA for the CDR3 is TGTGCCAGCAGCCTGGCAGGGGACTACGAGCAGTACTTC. Translating it yields CASSLAGDYEQYF. This sequence joins TRBV7-7 and TRBJ2-7; the D gene is possibly TRBD1 (6 bases). Trimming removed 5 bases at V and 3 bases at J, with 11 bases between. The CDR3 consists of 13 residues. From germline, CDR1 is SSHAT and CDR2 FNYEAQ (reference sequence).

Here the CDR3 reads CSGSLGENIQYF. The CDR3 coding sequence is TGCAGCGGTTCTCTAGGGGAAAACATTCAGTACTTC. This rearrangement joins TRBV29-1 to TRBJ2-4; D is possibly TRBD1 (5 bases). CDR1 SQVTM and CDR2 ANQGSEA come from the germline V gene. The CDR3 sequence is 12 residues long. The V end lost 7 bases, the J end lost 5 bases, and 12 bases lay between the germline ends. Combining the CDR3 with reference TRBV29-1 and TRBJ2-4 gives the whole variable domain SAVISQKPSRDICQRGTSLTIQCQVDSQVTMMFWYRQQPGQSLTLIATANQGSEATYESGFVIDKFPISRPNLTFSTLTVSNMSPEDSSIYLCSGSLGENIQYFGAGTRLSVL.

V is TRBV18 and J is TRBJ1-1; a possible D gene is TRBD1 (5 bases). Germline V gene data show CDR1 as KGHSH and CDR2 as LQKENI. V shed 4 bases and J shed 8 bases, with 20 bases lying between them. The length of the CDR3 is 15 residues. The CDR3: CASSLFDSRRVEAFF. DNA for the CDR3: TGTGCCAGCTCACTATTTGACAGCCGACGAGTCGAAGCTTTCTTT.